This T cell receptor (beta chain) emerged from a study of blood T cell repertoires in COVID-19. Under the authors' procedure: Reference gene primer amplification gave nucleated cell count estimates. Method: immunoSEQ multiplex PCR; TCRdb's copy keeps in-frame clones and lacks some. Clone size and V and J calls were adopted from that table, with D and trimming inferred from the DNA. The data show about 160,000 clones, more than 75% seen once. Participant-reported clinical history was the basis for cohort assignment. Before being deemed recovered, Cohort 3 donors had two negative PCRs, clearance, or symptom resolution. Germline V gives CDR1 SGHRS, CDR2 YFSETQ. J gave up 3 bases and V 2 bases, and 0 bases lay outside the gene matches. The CDR3 extends over 13 amino acids.

The chain links TRBV5-1 to TRBJ2-5, with 8 bases lining up with TRBD2. Sequencing used PBMCs or T cells enriched from blood (not recorded which). The clonotype originates from a middle-aged man who had recovered from COVID-19. The CDR3 spells CASSFGGEETQYF. CDR3 DNA sequence: TGCGCCAGCAGCTTCGGGGGGGAAGAGACCCAGTACTTC.